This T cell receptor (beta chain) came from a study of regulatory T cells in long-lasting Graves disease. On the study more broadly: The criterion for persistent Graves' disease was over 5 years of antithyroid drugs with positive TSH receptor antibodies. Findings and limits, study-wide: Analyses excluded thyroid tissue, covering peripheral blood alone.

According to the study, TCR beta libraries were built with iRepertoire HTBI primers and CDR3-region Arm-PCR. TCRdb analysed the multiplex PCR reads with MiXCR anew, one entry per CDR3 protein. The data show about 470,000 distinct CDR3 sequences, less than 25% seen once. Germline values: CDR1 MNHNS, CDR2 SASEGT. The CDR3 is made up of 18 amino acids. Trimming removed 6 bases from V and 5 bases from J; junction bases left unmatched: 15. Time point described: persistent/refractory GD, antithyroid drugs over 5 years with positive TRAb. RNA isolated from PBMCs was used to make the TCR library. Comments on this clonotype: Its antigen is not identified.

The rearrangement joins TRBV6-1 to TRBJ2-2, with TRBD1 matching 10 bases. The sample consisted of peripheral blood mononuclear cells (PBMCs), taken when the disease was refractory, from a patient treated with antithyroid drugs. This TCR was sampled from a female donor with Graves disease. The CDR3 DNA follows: TGTGCCAGCAGCTATAGGGCACCGGGACAGGGGAGGACCGGGGAGCTGTTTTTT. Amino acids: CASSYRAPGQGRTGELFF.